The present entry profiles one T cell receptor beta chain with its context. The sample is drawn from a study of control samples from healthy donors and cancer patients. Germline-derived CDR1 and CDR2 are SGHRS and YFSETQ. Trimming left V 4 bases short and J 2 bases short, with 11 bases between. CDR3 length equals 14 residues. The assay was immunoSEQ multiplex PCR, and TCRdb's table has in-frame clones only and misses some. The sample carries about 120,000 clones, 88% recorded once. Sequenced material: blood. The rearrangement links TRBV5-1 to TRBJ2-3; D call uncertain. The source is a man aged 35 to 55 in good health. The CDR3 sequence: CASSASTPTDTQYF. CDR3 nucleotides: TGCGCCAGCAGCGCCTCAACCCCCACAGATACGCAGTATTTT.